One T cell receptor (beta chain) is described in this entry. Germline V gene lookup returns CDR1 LNHDA and CDR2 SQIVND (reference sequence). The CDR3 extends over 16 amino acids. V was cut by 3 bases and J by 2 bases, with 14 bases left in between. Individuals drawn from around 24 US areas were about 18 to 95 years old. This entry belongs to a study of blood T cell repertoires in COVID-19. Profiling relied on immunoSEQ multiplex PCR, and the TCRdb table lists in-frame clones only, not all of them. The repertoire holds under 300,000 clones, with about 87% as singletons. The V and J genes are TRBV19 and TRBJ1-5, with D hard to call. Material for sequencing was PBMCs or T cells enriched from blood (not recorded which). The TCR originated in a woman in her thirties or forties who had been exposed to COVID-19. The CDR3 bases are TGTGCCAGTAGTATGGAGGGAGGGTGGGGCAATCAGCCCCAGCATTTT. This encodes CASSMEGGWGNQPQHF.